The rows below give T cell receptor beta chains drawn from one sample of a study of response to subunit inactivated influenza vaccine. TCRdb ran MiXCR on the RT-PCR reads and lists one entry per CDR3 protein. The profile covers a few hundred thousand distinct CDR3 sequences, with about 10% appearing a single time and roughly 11% taken by the ten largest. This same sample was also part of a study on T cells expressing NK-cell markers.

The sample in question was PBMCs from blood, obtained on the day of vaccination. The receptors come from a man aged 45-65 years who received an inactivated influenza vaccine. CDR3s include the opening cysteine and the closing phenylalanine or tryptophan. The D gene is left open where the match is weak. A clone size is listed for some rows: how often the clone was seen (once, few, many), or a class if it is expanded.

abundance | j_gene | v_gene | d_gene | CDR3nt | CDR3aa
few | TRBJ2-2 | TRBV7-9 | TRBD1 | TGTGCCAGCAGCCAAAAGAGGACAGGGATCACCGGGGAGCTGTTTTTT | CASSQKRTGITGELFF
few | TRBJ2-7 | TRBV28 | . | TGTGCCAGCAGTTCCCGGGCGGAGGGAAGGAGCGAGCAGTACTTC | CASSSRAEGRSEQYF
medium-sized | TRBJ1-3 | TRBV20-1 | . | TGCAGTGTTCCTTTCTCTGGAAACACCATATATTTT | CSVPFSGNTIYF
few | TRBJ2-3 | TRBV7-9 | . | TGTGCCAGCAGCCCACCCCTTGGGGATACGCAGTATTTT | CASSPPLGDTQYF
many | TRBJ1-1 | TRBV7-9 | . | TGTGCCAGCAGCTCCAAGCCTCTCTCCTACACTGAAGCTTTCTTT | CASSSKPLSYTEAFF
few | TRBJ2-1 | TRBV5-1 | . | TGCGCCAGCAGGGCAGAGAGTTCCTACAATGAGCAGTTCTTC | CASRAESSYNEQFF
few | TRBJ2-7 | TRBV12-3/TRBV12-4 | . | TGTGCCAGCAGTTTATCGGTCGTTAACGAGCAGTACTTC | CASSLSVVNEQYF
many | TRBJ2-7 | TRBV20-1 | . | TGCAGTGCTAGCCCATTGGAGCGAGCCTACGAGCAGTACTTC | CSASPLERAYEQYF
. | TRBJ2-5 | TRBV7-2 | TRBD2 | TGTGCCAGCAGCTTAGAGCCTAGCGGGAGTTGGGGGACCCAGTACTTC | CASSLEPSGSWGTQYF
. | TRBJ2-5 | TRBV27 | TRBD1 | TGTGCCAGCAGTTTACTGGGACAGGGGTCAGAAGAGACCCAGTACTTC | CASSLLGQGSEETQYF
. | TRBJ2-1 | TRBV18 | . | TGTGCCAGCTCACTCTACAGGGACCTCTACAATGAGCAGTTCTTC | CASSLYRDLYNEQFF
many | TRBJ2-1 | TRBV5-6 | . | TGTGCCAGCAGCTTGGCCTCCCGAAATGAGCAGTTCTTC | CASSLASRNEQFF
. | TRBJ2-3 | TRBV4-3 | TRBD2 | TGCGCCAGCAGCCCAAGTAGCGGGGGTTCTACAGATACGCAGTATTTT | CASSPSSGGSTDTQYF
few | TRBJ2-7 | TRBV20-1 | TRBD1 | TGCAGTGCCCCCAGGACAGGCATTTCCTCCTACGAGCAGTACTTC | CSAPRTGISSYEQYF
. | TRBJ2-3 | TRBV20-1 | . | TGCAGTGCTAGCGATAAAGTCCCCCACACAGATACGCAGTATTTT | CSASDKVPHTDTQYF
few | TRBJ2-7 | TRBV7-9 | . | TGTGCCAGCAGCTTACAGGGAGAGTCCTACGAGCAGTACTTC | CASSLQGESYEQYF
many | TRBJ2-7 | TRBV27 | . | TGTGCCAGCCGGCAGGGGTTCGGATACGAGCAGTACTTC | CASRQGFGYEQYF
few | TRBJ2-1 | TRBV10-3 | TRBD2 | TGTGCCATCAGTGGTGGCGGGGGCTCCTACAATGAGCAGTTCTTC | CAISGGGGSYNEQFF
many | TRBJ1-5 | TRBV7-8 | . | TGTGCCAGCAGCTTATTACTTGGACAGCTCCATCAGCCCCAGCATTTT | CASSLLLGQLHQPQHF
. | TRBJ2-7 | TRBV20-1 | . | TGCAGTGCTAGAGACCGGGCTACTAGGGAGCAGTACTTC | CSARDRATREQYF
. | TRBJ2-3 | TRBV12-3/TRBV12-4 | TRBD2 | TGTGCCAGCAGCCCCAAGCAGAGCGGGACCCCGCAGTATTTT | CASSPKQSGTPQYF
many | TRBJ2-2 | TRBV7-8 | . | TGTGCCAGCAGCTTAGGAAGAATGGGAGCCGGGGAGCTGTTTTTT | CASSLGRMGAGELFF
many | TRBJ2-3 | TRBV6-5 | . | TGTGCCAGCAGCTTAAGACAGGAGTCCCTTCGAGATACGCAGTATTTT | CASSLRQESLRDTQYF